This T cell receptor (beta chain) was sequenced during a study of vaccination effects on CD4 cells after COVID-19. Study-wide context: A few million PBMC were placed in each well, which was supplemented with roughly 9.1 IU/ml IL-2 and around 9.4 ug/ml peptides. Study-wide findings and caveats: Convalescent patients were few in the study, and early post-infection timepoints were absent. Late after vaccination, infection- and vaccine-induced clones showed marked clonal contraction.

In the case of this clone: Antigen unknown.

The protocol was immunoSEQ multiplex PCR, while the TCRdb copy is restricted to in-frame clones and leaves out a portion. Seen here are 45,000 to 60,000 clones, about 70% observed once, and the top ten hold 6.5% to 8.5%. Having been cultured for 10 days, the cells underwent CD4+ T cell isolation. Each participant received a vaccine that was either BNT162b2 or mRNA-1273, given as two doses. This CDR3 is built from 20 residues. Sequencing was performed on CD4+ T cells from PBMCs cultured without peptide, taken after COVID-19 vaccination. This chain uses TRBV21-1 with TRBJ2-2. TRBV21-1 represents a pseudogene. This TCR was sampled from a human donor who received a COVID-19 vaccine. CDR3 region: CASSKRTGPQTLVYTGELFF. For the CDR3, the DNA is TGTGCCAGCAGCAAAAGAACGGGACCTCAGACCCTCGTCTACACCGGGGAGCTGTTTTTT.